This T cell receptor delta chain was documented in a study of γδ T cells in repeated Plasmodium falciparum infection. Looking at the study overall: Malian children with intense seasonal malaria exposure were compared with matched Australian children. Sampling occurred at baseline, pre-infection for selected infections, and 21 days post-infection. Study-level findings and limits: The Malian cohort came from a small rural village of predominantly one ethnic group. Compared with Australian children, Malian Vdelta2-negative repertoires seemed more clonal, less diverse, less shared.

The V end lost 1 base, the J end lost 0 bases, and 12 bases lay between the germline ends. This CDR3 region has 16 residues. Germline-derived CDR1 and CDR2 are TSWWSYY and QGS. TCRdb reanalysed the multiplex PCR reads via CATT. Of 75,000 to 100,000 delta-chain clones listed, 1.4% to 1.5% are singletons. A remark on this clone: Its antigen is undetermined. A read error is likely here: a far larger clone is one base away. Other DNA sequences in this sample translate to the same CDR3.

Vgamma9/Vdelta2+ and Vdelta2-negative gammadelta T cells were flow-sorted from PBMC for bulk sequencing. The receptor was derived from a pool of human donors (malaria-infected and uninfected, not separated). Sequencing was done on a sample of gamma-delta T cells from blood. The chain combines TRDV1 with TRDJ1, with D uncertain. Here the J gene was assigned by germline matching of the DNA, as TCRdb has none. CDR3: CALGERGRFNTDKLIF. CDR3 DNA sequence: TGTGCTCTTGGGGAACGGGGCCGTTTTAACACCGATAAACTCATCTTT.